This entry is about one TCR beta chain. Its antigen remains unidentified. 13 Jbeta primers and 60 Vbeta primers were used for the PCR. Sequencing used immunoSEQ multiplex PCR; TCRdb keeps in-frame clones, though not all of them. The sample includes 140,000 to 150,000 clones, roughly 68% of them seen just once. The data stem from a study of cytomegalovirus exposure and HLA in healthy donors. General study findings and limits: Judged likely to be a sequencing artifact was a cluster of highly shared sequence variants. Accurate prediction of most subjects' HLA-A and HLA-B alleles from TCR beta sequences was reported.

The sequenced sample was PBMCs. The sequence came from a man in his 60s in good health and CMV-seronegative.

CDR3 nucleotide sequence: TGTGCCAGCAGCCCACAGACAGGGCCGAACACTGAAGCTTTCTTT. Translating it yields CASSPQTGPNTEAFF. The chain has TRBV5-4 and TRBJ1-1, with TRBD1 matching 7 bases. The CDR3 extends over 15 amino acids. The V segment lost 4 bases and the J segment 1 base; nucleotides outside the gene matches: 7. Germline V gene data show CDR1 as SGHNT and CDR2 as YYREEE (reference sequence). The full variable domain, its missing parts supplied by reference TRBV5-4 and TRBJ1-1, is ETGVTQSPTHLIKTRGQQVTLRCSSQSGHNTVSWYQQALGQGPQFIFQYYREEENGRGNFPPRFSGLQFPNYSSELNVNALELDDSALYLCASSPQTGPNTEAFFGQGTRLTVV.